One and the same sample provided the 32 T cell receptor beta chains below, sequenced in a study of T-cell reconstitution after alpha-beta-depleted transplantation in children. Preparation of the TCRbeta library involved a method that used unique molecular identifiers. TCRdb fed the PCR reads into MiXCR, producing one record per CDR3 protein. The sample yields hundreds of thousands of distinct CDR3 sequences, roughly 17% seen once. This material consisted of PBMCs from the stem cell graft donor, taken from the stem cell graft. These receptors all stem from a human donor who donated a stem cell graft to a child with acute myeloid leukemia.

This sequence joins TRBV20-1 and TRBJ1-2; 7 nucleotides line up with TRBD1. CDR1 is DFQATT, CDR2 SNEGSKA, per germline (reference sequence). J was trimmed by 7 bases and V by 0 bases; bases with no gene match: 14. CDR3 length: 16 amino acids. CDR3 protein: CSAREFVSGGIGGYTF. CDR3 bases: TGCAGTGCTAGAGAGTTCGTGTCAGGGGGGATCGGTGGCTACACCTTC.

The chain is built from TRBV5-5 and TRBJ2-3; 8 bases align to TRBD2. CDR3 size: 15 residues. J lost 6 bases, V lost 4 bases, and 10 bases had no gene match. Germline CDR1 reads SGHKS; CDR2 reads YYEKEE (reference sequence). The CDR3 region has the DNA TGTGCCAGCAGCCCAACGGGGGGGGCCGGGGATACGCAGTATTTT. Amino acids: CASSPTGGAGDTQYF. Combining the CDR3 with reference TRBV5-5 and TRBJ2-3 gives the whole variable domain DAGVTQSPTHLIKTRGQQVTLRCSPISGHKSVSWYQQVLGQGPQFIFQYYEKEERGRGNFPDRFSARQFPNYSSELNVNALLLGDSALYLCASSPTGGAGDTQYFGPGTRLTVL.

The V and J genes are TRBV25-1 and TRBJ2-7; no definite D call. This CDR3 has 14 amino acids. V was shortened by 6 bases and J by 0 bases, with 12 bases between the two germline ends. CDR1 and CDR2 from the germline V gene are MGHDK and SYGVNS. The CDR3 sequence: CASRPGLYSYEQYF. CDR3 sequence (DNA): TGTGCCAGCAGGCCGGGTCTCTACTCCTACGAGCAGTACTTC.

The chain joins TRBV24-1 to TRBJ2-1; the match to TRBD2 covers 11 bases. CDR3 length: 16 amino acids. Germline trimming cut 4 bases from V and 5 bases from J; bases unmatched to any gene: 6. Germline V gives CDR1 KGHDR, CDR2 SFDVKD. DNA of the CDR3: TGTGCCACCAGTGACCACACTAGCGGGGGTCACAATGAGCAGTTCTTC. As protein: CATSDHTSGGHNEQFF.

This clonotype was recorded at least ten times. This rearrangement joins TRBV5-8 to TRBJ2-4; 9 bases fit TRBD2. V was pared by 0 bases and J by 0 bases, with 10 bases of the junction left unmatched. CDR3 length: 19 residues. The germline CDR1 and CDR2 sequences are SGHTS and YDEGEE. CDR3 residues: CASSLDPERLAVAKNIQYF. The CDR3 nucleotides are TGTGCCAGCAGCTTGGATCCAGAACGACTAGCGGTAGCCAAAAACATTCAGTACTTC.

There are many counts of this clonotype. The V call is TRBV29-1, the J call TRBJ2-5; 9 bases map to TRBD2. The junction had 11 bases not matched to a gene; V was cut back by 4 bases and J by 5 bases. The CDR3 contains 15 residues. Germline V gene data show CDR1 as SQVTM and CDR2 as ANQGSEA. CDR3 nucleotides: TGCAGCGTTGGGGCTAGCGGGGAGTCTAGGGAGACCCAGTACTTC. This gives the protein CSVGASGESRETQYF.

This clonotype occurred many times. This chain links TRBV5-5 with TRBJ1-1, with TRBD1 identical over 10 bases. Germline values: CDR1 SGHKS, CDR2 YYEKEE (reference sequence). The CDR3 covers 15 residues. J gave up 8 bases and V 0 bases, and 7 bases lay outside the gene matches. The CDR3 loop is CASSLGDRGSGEAFF. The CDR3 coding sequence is TGTGCCAGCAGCTTGGGGGACAGGGGTTCCGGGGAAGCTTTCTTT.

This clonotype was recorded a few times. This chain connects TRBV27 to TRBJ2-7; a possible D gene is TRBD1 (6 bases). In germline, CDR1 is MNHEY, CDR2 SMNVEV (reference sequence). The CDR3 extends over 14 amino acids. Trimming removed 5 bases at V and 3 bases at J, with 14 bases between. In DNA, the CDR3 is TGTGCCAGCAGTCGAATCCGCAGGGGCTACGAGCAGTACTTC. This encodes CASSRIRRGYEQYF.

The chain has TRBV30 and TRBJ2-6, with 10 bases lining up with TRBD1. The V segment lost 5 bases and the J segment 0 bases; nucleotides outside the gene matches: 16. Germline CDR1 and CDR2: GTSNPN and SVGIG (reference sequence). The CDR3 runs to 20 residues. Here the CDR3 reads CAWLQTRTGGDTSGANVLTF. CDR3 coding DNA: TGTGCCTGGTTACAAACTAGGACAGGGGGTGATACCTCTGGGGCCAACGTCCTGACTTTC.

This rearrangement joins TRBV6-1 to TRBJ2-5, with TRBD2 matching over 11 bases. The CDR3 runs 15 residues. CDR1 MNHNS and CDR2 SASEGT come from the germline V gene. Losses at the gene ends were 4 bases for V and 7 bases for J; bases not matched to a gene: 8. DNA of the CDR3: TGTGCCAGCAGTGGCTCTAGCGGGGGGCCTCGGACCCAGTACTTC. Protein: CASSGSSGGPRTQYF.

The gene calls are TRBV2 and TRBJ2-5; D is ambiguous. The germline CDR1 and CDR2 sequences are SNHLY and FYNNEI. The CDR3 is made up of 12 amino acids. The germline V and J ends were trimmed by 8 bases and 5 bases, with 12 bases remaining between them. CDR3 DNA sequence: TGTGCCAGCCACCTCGAATGGGAGACCCAGTACTTC. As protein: CASHLEWETQYF.

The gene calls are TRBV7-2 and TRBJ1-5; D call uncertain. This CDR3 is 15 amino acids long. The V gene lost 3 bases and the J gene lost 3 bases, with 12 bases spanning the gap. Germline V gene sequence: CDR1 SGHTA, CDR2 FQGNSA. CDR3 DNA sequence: TGTGCCAGCAGCTTGGGGTCCAGGTTCAATCAGCCCCAGCATTTT. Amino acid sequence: CASSLGSRFNQPQHF.

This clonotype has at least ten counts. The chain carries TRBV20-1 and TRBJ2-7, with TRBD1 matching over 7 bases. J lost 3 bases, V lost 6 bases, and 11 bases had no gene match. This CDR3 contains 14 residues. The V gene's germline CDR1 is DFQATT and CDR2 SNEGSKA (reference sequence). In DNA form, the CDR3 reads TGCAGTGCCCTTTTACAGGGGCCACGCTACGAGCAGTACTTC. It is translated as CSALLQGPRYEQYF.

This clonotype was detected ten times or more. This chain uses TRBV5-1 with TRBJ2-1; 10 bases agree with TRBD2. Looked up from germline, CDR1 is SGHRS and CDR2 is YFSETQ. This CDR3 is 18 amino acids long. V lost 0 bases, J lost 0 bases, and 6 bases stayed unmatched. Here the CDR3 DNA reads TGCGCCAGCAGCTTGGGGTTAGCGGGGGGCCGCTCCTACAATGAGCAGTTCTTC. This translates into CASSLGLAGGRSYNEQFF.

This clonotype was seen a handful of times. The CDR3 spells CASSLGAGSPGTYEQYF. The CDR3 DNA follows: TGTGCCAGCAGCTTAGGGGCTGGCTCCCCTGGCACCTACGAGCAGTACTTC. The chain recombines TRBV7-2 with TRBJ2-7; D ambiguous. Germline CDR1 is SGHTA and CDR2 is FQGNSA. CDR3 length: 17 residues. V was trimmed by 1 base and J by 2 bases, leaving 18 bases between them.

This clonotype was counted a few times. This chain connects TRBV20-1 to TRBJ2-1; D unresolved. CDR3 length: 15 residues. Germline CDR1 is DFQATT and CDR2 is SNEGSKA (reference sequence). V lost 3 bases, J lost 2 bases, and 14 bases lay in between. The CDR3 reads CSASPFIGTYNEQFF. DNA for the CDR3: TGCAGTGCTAGCCCCTTTATTGGCACCTACAATGAGCAGTTCTTC.

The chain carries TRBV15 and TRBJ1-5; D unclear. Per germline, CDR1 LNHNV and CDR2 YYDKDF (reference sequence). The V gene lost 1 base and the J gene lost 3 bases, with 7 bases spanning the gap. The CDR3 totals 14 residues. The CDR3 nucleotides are TGTGCCACCAGCAGAGGTAGGGCCAATCAGCCCCAGCATTTT. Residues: CATSRGRANQPQHF.

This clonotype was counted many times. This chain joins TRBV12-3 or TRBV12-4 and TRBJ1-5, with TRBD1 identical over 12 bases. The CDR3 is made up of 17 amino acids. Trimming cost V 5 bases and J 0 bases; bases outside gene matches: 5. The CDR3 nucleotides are TGTGCCAGCAGTCCGGGACAGGGGGCACATAGCAATCAGCCCCAGCATTTT. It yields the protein CASSPGQGAHSNQPQHF.

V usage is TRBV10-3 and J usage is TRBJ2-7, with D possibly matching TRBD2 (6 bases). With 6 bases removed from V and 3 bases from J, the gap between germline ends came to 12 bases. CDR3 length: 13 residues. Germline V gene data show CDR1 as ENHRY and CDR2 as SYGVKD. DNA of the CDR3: TGTGCCATCAGCCCCGGGGACTTCTACGAGCAGTACGTC. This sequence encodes CAISPGDFYEQYV.

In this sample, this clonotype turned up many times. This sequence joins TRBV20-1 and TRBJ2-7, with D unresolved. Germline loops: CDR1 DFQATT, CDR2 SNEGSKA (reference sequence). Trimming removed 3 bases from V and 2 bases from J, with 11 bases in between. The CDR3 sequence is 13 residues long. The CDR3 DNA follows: TGCAGTGCTAGTATCGGACGGACCTACGAGCAGTACGTC. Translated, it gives CSASIGRTYEQYV.

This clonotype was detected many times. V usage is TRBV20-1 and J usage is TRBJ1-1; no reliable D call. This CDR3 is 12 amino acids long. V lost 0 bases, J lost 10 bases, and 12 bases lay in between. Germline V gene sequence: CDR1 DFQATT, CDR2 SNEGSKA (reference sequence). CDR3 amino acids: CSARDTVKGAFF. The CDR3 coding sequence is TGCAGTGCTAGAGACACCGTAAAGGGAGCTTTCTTT.

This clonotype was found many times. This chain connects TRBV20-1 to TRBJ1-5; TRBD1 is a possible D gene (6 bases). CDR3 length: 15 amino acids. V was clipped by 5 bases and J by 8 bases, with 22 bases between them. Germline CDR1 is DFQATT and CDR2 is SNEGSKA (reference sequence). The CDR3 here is CSAHPLGGREKPQHF. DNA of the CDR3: TGCAGTGCTCATCCCCTCGGGGGCAGGGAGAAGCCCCAGCATTTT.

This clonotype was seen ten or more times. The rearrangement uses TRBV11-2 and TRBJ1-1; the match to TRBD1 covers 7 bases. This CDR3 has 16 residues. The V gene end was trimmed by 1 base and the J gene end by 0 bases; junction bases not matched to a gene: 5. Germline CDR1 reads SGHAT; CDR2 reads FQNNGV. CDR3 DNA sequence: TGTGCCAGCAGCTTAGGACAGGGATTCATGAACACTGAAGCTTTCTTT. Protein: CASSLGQGFMNTEAFF. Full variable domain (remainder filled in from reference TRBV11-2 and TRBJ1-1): EAGVAQSPRYKIIEKRQSVAFWCNPISGHATLYWYQQILGQGPKLLIQFQNNGVVDDSQLPKDRFSAERLKGVDSTLKIQPAKLEDSAVYLCASSLGQGFMNTEAFFGQGTRLTVV.

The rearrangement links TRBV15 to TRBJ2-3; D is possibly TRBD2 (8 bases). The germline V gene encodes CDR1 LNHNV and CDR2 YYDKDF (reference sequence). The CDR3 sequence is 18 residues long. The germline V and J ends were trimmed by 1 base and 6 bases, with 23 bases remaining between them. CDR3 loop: CATSRAGGSGADSDTQYF. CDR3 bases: TGTGCCACCAGCAGAGCAGGGGGTAGCGGGGCGGACTCGGATACGCAGTATTTT.

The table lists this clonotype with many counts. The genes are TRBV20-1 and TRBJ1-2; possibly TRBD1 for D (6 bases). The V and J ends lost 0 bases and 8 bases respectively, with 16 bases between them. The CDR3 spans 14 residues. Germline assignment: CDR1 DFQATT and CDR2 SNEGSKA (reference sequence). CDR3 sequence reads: CSARDRGANYGYTF. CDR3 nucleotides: TGCAGTGCTAGAGACAGGGGCGCTAATTACGGCTACACCTTC.

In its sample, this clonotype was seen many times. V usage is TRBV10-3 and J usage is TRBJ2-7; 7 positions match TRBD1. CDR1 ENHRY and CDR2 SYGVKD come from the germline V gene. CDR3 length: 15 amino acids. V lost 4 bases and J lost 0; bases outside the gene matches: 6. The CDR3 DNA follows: TGTGCCATCAGTGCCGGGGACAGCAGCTCCTACGAGCAGTACTTC. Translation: CAISAGDSSSYEQYF.

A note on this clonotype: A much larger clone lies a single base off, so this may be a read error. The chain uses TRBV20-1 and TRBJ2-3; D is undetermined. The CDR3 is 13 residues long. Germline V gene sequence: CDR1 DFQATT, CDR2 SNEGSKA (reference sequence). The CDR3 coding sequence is TGCAGTACATTCTTGGACCCCACAGATATGCAGTATTTT. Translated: CSTFLDPTDMQYF.

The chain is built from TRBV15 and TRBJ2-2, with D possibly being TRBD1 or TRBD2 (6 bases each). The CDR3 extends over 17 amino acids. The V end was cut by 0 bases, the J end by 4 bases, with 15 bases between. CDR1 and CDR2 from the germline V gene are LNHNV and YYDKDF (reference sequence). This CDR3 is CATSRDFTGAFTGELFF. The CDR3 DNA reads TGTGCCACCAGCAGAGATTTTACGGGGGCCTTCACCGGGGAGCTGTTTTTT.

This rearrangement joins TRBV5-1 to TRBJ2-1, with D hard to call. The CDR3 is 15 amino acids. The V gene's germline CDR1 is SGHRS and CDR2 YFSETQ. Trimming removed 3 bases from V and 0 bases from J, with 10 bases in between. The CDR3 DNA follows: TGCGCCAGCAGCTGGCTCTCGGTCTCCTACAATGAGCAGTTCTTC. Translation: CASSWLSVSYNEQFF.

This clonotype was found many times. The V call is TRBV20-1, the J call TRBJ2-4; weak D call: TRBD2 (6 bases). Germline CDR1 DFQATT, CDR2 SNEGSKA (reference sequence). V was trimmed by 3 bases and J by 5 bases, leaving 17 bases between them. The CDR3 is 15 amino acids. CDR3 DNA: TGCAGTGCTAGGAGCACCCCTAGCGCCCAAAACATTCAGTACTTC. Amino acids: CSARSTPSAQNIQYF.

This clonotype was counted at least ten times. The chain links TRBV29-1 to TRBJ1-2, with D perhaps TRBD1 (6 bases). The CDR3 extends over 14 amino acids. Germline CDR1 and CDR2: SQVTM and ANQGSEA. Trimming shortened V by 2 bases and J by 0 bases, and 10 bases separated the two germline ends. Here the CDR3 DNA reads TGCAGCGTTGAACTGGGGACACCTAACTATGGCTACACCTTC. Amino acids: CSVELGTPNYGYTF.

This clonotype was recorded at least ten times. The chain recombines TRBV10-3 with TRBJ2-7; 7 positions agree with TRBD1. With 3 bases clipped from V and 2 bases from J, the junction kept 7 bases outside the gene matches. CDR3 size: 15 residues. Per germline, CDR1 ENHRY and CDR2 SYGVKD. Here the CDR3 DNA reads TGTGCCATCAGTGATCCCCGGGACAGTCCCTACGAGCAGTACTTC. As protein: CAISDPRDSPYEQYF.